The 11 T cell receptor beta chains below come from one sample, sequenced in a study of blood T cell repertoires in COVID-19. Sequencing used immunoSEQ multiplex PCR; TCRdb keeps in-frame clones, though not all of them. This sample has about 320,000 clones, with 85% found just once. Source material: peripheral blood. These receptor sequences come from a human donor in a cohort sampled during active COVID-19.

CDR3 coding DNA: TGTGCCAGCATACAGGGGCAGTACACTGAAGCTTTCTTT. Its translation is CASIQGQYTEAFF. This chain links TRBV6-5 with TRBJ1-1; 7 bases line up with TRBD1. The CDR3 is 13 residues long. Germline V gives CDR1 MNHEY, CDR2 SVGAGI. With 7 bases clipped from V and 3 bases from J, the junction kept 5 bases outside the gene matches.

The chain has TRBV10-2 and TRBJ2-2; D may be TRBD1 (5 bases). V was trimmed by 5 bases and J by 2 bases, leaving 9 bases between them. The CDR3 contains 14 residues. Germline V CDR1 and CDR2: WSHSY, SAAADI. Here the CDR3 reads CASSRTPNTGELFF. Here the CDR3 DNA reads TGCGCCAGCAGTAGGACACCAAACACCGGGGAGCTGTTTTTT.

The rearrangement uses TRBV29-1 and TRBJ2-2; TRBD1 aligns across 9 bases. CDR3 length equals 17 residues. Germline-derived CDR1 and CDR2 are SQVTM and ANQGSEA. The junction had 15 bases not matched to a gene; V was cut back by 3 bases and J by 7 bases. CDR3 sequence (DNA): TGCAGCGTTGATGTGGCGGCCGGGACAGGGCTCGGCGGGGAGCTGTTTTTT. Translating gives CSVDVAAGTGLGGELFF.

The rearrangement joins TRBV19 to TRBJ1-2; 9 nucleotides match TRBD1. The CDR3 is 14 amino acids. The V and J ends lost 8 bases and 5 bases, in that order; junction bases with no gene match: 9. Germline CDR1 is LNHDA and CDR2 is SQIVND (reference sequence). CDR3 bases: TGTGCCAGTGCCTCGGGACAGGGAGTGTATGGCTACACCTTC. This gives the protein CASASGQGVYGYTF.

The chain carries TRBV11-1 and TRBJ2-5; the D is unclear. The germline V and J ends were trimmed by 3 bases and 1 base, with 6 bases remaining between them. Germline V gene lookup returns CDR1 SGHAT and CDR2 FQDESV (reference sequence). This CDR3 is 13 amino acids long. CDR3 in amino acids: CASSFSRQETQYF. Written as DNA, the CDR3 is TGTGCCAGCAGCTTCTCCCGCCAAGAGACCCAGTACTTC. The variable domain in full, completed from reference TRBV11-1 and TRBJ2-5, reads EAEVAQSPRYKITEKSQAVAFWCDPISGHATLYWYRQILGQGPELLVQFQDESVVDDSQLPKDRFSAERLKGVDSTLKIQPAELGDSAMYLCASSFSRQETQYFGPGTRLLVL.

The rearrangement uses TRBV6-5 and TRBJ1-1; the match to TRBD1 covers 8 bases. The CDR3 loop spans 13 amino acids. After removal of 7 bases from V and 10 bases from J, the junction contained 11 bases not matched to a gene. The germline gives CDR1 MNHEY, CDR2 SVGAGI. Written as DNA, the CDR3 is TGTGCCAGCAATCCAAGTGGACAGGGCCGAGCTTTCTTT. Its translation: CASNPSGQGRAFF.

This chain uses TRBV19 with TRBJ1-1; D ambiguous. Trimming removed 6 bases at V and 4 bases at J, with 15 bases between. This CDR3 contains 14 residues. Germline loops: CDR1 LNHDA, CDR2 SQIVND (reference sequence). CDR3 region: CASRPGISGTEAFF. CDR3 bases: TGTGCCAGTAGACCGGGAATATCGGGCACTGAAGCTTTCTTT.

The chain recombines TRBV5-1 with TRBJ1-3; tentative D call: TRBD1 (5 bases). Germline assignment: CDR1 SGHRS and CDR2 YFSETQ. Trimming pared 1 base from V and 4 bases from J, leaving 18 bases between. This CDR3 spans 17 amino acids. CDR3: CASSLPEYGGAGNTIYF. The CDR3, as DNA: TGCGCCAGCAGCTTGCCCGAGTATGGAGGGGCAGGAAACACCATATATTTT.

V gene TRBV10-3 combines with J gene TRBJ1-1, with a possible D match to TRBD1 (6 bases). V lost 10 bases and J lost 2, with 20 bases in between. The CDR3 consists of 15 residues. Germline lookup yields CDR1 ENHRY and CDR2 SYGVKD. The CDR3 nucleotides are TGTGCCAGTACAAAATCGGGACAAGAAAACACTGAAGCTTTCTTT. Its translation is CASTKSGQENTEAFF.

The chain combines TRBV5-1 with TRBJ2-3; D is undetermined. V was trimmed by 5 bases and J by 6 bases, leaving 13 bases between them. Germline V CDR1 and CDR2: SGHRS, YFSETQ. The CDR3 is made up of 13 amino acids. CDR3 DNA: TGCGCCAGCAGACAACAGTCACCGGATACGCAGTATTTT. This codes for CASRQQSPDTQYF.

This clone was counted only a few times. V and J are TRBV2 and TRBJ2-1; 7 bases agree with TRBD1. Germline assignment: CDR1 SNHLY and CDR2 FYNNEI. The CDR3 consists of 16 residues. V was clipped by 0 bases and J by 7 bases; unmatched bases: 9. The chain's CDR3 is CASSEARQGTLNEQFF. For the CDR3, the DNA is TGTGCCAGCAGTGAAGCGAGACAGGGTACACTTAATGAGCAGTTCTTC.